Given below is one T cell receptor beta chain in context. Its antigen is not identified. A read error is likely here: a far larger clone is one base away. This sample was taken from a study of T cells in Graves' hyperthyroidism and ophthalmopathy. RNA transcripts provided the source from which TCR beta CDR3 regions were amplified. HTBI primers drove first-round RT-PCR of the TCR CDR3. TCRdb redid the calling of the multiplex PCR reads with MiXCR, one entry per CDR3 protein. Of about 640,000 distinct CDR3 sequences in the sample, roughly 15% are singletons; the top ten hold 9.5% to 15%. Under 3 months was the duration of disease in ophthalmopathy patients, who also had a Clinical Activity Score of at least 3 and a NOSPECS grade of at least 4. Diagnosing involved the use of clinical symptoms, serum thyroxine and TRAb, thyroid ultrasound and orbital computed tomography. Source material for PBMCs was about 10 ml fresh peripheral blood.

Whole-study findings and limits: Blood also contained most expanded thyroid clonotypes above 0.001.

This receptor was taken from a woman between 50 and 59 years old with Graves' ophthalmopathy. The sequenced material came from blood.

The CDR3 here is CASSFWGQETQHF. In nucleotides, the CDR3 is TGTGCCAGCAGCTTTTGGGGGCAAGAGACCCAGCACTTC. The J gene is TRBJ2-5, the V gene TRBV7-2; D possibly corresponds to TRBD1 (6 bases). The CDR3 has 13 amino acids. Germline loops: CDR1 SGHTA, CDR2 FQGNSA. The whole variable domain, remainder taken from reference TRBV7-2 and TRBJ2-5, is GAGVSQSPSNKVTEKGKDVELRCDPISGHTALYWYRQSLGQGLEFLIYFQGNSAPDKSGLPSDRFSAERTGGSVSTLTIQRTQQEDSAVYLCASSFWGQETQHFGPGTRLLVL.